Below, 13 T cell receptor beta chains from the same sample are listed, as sequenced in a study of early T cells in non-severe SARS-CoV-2 infection. TCRdb reanalysed the 5' RACE reads using MiXCR and keeps one entry per CDR3 protein. The table lists 25,000 to 35,000 distinct CDR3 sequences, 5% to 6.5% of them singletons, with over 30% in the top ten. Source: whole blood, taken at baseline. These TCRs come from an adult who was a healthcare worker with PCR-confirmed SARS-CoV-2 infection or an uninfected control (not recorded which).

For this clonotype: This may be a read error: a much more frequent sequence differs by one nucleotide. V usage is TRBV24-1 and J usage is TRBJ2-2, with D unclear. V lost 6 bases, J lost 7 bases, and 14 bases lay in between. Germline loops: CDR1 KGHDR, CDR2 SFDVKD. The CDR3 contains 14 residues. The CDR3 sequence: CATSSPPGHGELFF. The CDR3 DNA reads as TGTGCCACCAGTTCCCCCCCGGGCCACGGGGAGCTGTTTTTT.

The chain combines TRBV20-1 with TRBJ2-1; D is possibly TRBD1 (6 bases). V was cut by 6 bases and J by 8 bases, with 8 bases left in between. The CDR3 contains 10 residues. CDR1 is DFQATT and CDR2 is SNEGSKA in the germline V gene (reference sequence). Here the CDR3 reads CSAQGDEQFF. DNA of the CDR3: TGCAGTGCACAGGGAGATGAGCAGTTCTTC.

This clonotype was picked up many times. This rearrangement joins TRBV12-3 or TRBV12-4 to TRBJ2-3; TRBD2 matches at 7 bases. V was clipped by 7 bases and J by 4 bases; unmatched bases: 11. The CDR3 length is 15 residues. DNA for the CDR3: TGTGCCAGCACCTCGGGGGGTGCGCGGGCAGATACGCAGTATTTT. It translates to CASTSGGARADTQYF.

The chain is built from TRBV6-2 or TRBV6-3 and TRBJ1-1, with D possibly matching TRBD1 (5 bases). This CDR3 contains 14 residues. V lost 6 bases, J lost 2 bases, and 13 bases lay in between. Germline CDR1 is MNHEY and CDR2 is SVGEGT. In DNA form, the CDR3 reads TGTGCCAGCAGGCTCGGGACGGCTAACACTGAAGCTTTCTTT. Its translation is CASRLGTANTEAFF.

The V and J genes are TRBV18 and TRBJ2-5; TRBD2 matches 7 bases. Germline V gene sequence: CDR1 KGHSH, CDR2 LQKENI. The junction had 7 bases not matched to a gene; V was cut back by 1 base and J by 5 bases. CDR3 length equals 15 residues. CDR3 residues: CASSPLTGGHETQYF. CDR3 sequence (DNA): TGTGCCAGCTCACCACTTACGGGAGGCCACGAGACCCAGTACTTC.

This clonotype has a count of ten or more. V is TRBV11-2 and J is TRBJ2-1; TRBD1 aligns across 8 bases. V was clipped by 4 bases and J by 4 bases; unmatched bases: 6. CDR3 length equals 15 residues. The V gene's germline CDR1 is SGHAT and CDR2 FQNNGV. CDR3 region: CASSSGTGSYNEQFF. The CDR3 bases are TGTGCCAGCAGCTCCGGGACAGGCTCTTACAATGAGCAGTTCTTC.

The gene calls are TRBV29-1 and TRBJ1-2, with a possible D match to TRBD1 (5 bases). The CDR3 covers 12 residues. Germline CDR1 and CDR2: SQVTM and ANQGSEA. V dropped 6 bases and J dropped 8 bases, with 16 bases sitting between them. The CDR3 reads CSVGADLLGYTF. In DNA form, the CDR3 reads TGCAGCGTCGGGGCCGATCTATTGGGCTACACCTTC. The full variable domain, in which reference TRBV29-1 and TRBJ1-2 provide the parts outside the CDR3, is SAVISQKPSRDICQRGTSLTIQCQVDSQVTMMFWYRQQPGQSLTLIATANQGSEATYESGFVIDKFPISRPNLTFSTLTVSNMSPEDSSIYLCSVGADLLGYTFGSGTRLTVV.

This clonotype was observed at least ten times. This chain joins TRBV7-8 and TRBJ2-3, with 8 bases matching TRBD1. V gave up 4 bases and J gave up 4 bases; unmatched junction bases: 10. This CDR3 has 16 amino acids. The germline CDR1 and CDR2 sequences are SGHVS and FQNEAQ. The CDR3 DNA reads TGTGCCAGCAGCTGGGGACAGGAAGATCCCTCAGATACGCAGTATTTT. It is translated as CASSWGQEDPSDTQYF.

Ten or more counts support this clonotype. This rearrangement joins TRBV27 to TRBJ2-2, with a tentative D call TRBD2 (5 bases). The CDR3 extends over 16 amino acids. In germline, CDR1 is MNHEY, CDR2 SMNVEV (reference sequence). Deletions cut 2 bases from V and 0 bases from J, with 10 bases between. The CDR3, as DNA: TGTGCCAGCAGTTTAAGGAGCGGATCGAACACCGGGGAGCTGTTTTTT. This codes for CASSLRSGSNTGELFF.

The table lists this clonotype with many counts. The chain recombines TRBV24-1 with TRBJ2-5; D call uncertain. The germline gives CDR1 KGHDR, CDR2 SFDVKD. Trimming removed 3 bases at V and 4 bases at J, with 11 bases between. CDR3 length equals 14 residues. Here the CDR3 reads CATSDGPFLETQYF. CDR3 sequence (DNA): TGTGCCACCAGTGATGGCCCGTTTTTAGAGACCCAGTACTTC.

In its sample, this clonotype was seen a few times. This chain uses TRBV20-1 with TRBJ1-2, with TRBD1 as a possible D gene (6 bases). Per the germline V gene, CDR1 is DFQATT and CDR2 is SNEGSKA (reference sequence). V shed 3 bases and J shed 8 bases, with 16 bases lying between them. The CDR3 runs to 13 residues. The CDR3 region has the DNA TGCAGTGCTAGGGTCCCGGGGGCGTCCGGCTACACCTTC. This translates into CSARVPGASGYTF.

This clonotype was recorded many times. J is TRBJ1-2 and V is TRBV7-2; a possible D gene is TRBD1 (6 bases). Per the germline V gene, CDR1 is SGHTA and CDR2 is FQGNSA. The CDR3 is 14 amino acids. Trimming cost V 1 base and J 8 bases, with 14 bases left between them. The CDR3 spells CASSLGSGVKGYTF. CDR3 DNA sequence: TGTGCCAGCAGCTTAGGGTCAGGGGTAAAAGGCTACACCTTC.

J is TRBJ2-2 and V is TRBV19, with 9 bases lining up with TRBD2. This CDR3 is built from 14 residues. V shed 5 bases and J 7 bases; nucleotides not matched to a gene: 5. The germline gives CDR1 LNHDA, CDR2 SQIVND (reference sequence). The CDR3 reads CASSPEREVGELFF. CDR3 sequence (DNA): TGTGCCAGTAGTCCAGAGCGGGAGGTCGGGGAGCTGTTTTTT.